This entry lists 16 T cell receptor beta chains sequenced from one sample in a study of blood T cells in healthy people across ages. A sample-barcoded 5' primer and a J-beta primer mix were used in a second PCR of roughly 7 to 12 cycles. MiXCR, run by TCRdb on the 5' RACE reads, gives a single entry per CDR3 protein. The sample has fewer than 650,000 distinct CDR3 sequences, roughly a quarter seen once. The sample also formed part of further work on T cells of mothers and their children.

The sequenced sample was blood. These receptors all come from a boy between 2 and 15 years old in good health.

The CDR3 protein is CASFYQGAGGYTF. The CDR3 region has the DNA TGTGCCAGCTTCTATCAGGGGGCGGGTGGCTACACCTTC. The chain uses TRBV2 and TRBJ1-2; TRBD1 aligns across 8 bases. Germline V CDR1 and CDR2: SNHLY, FYNNEI. This CDR3 contains 13 residues. Trimming at V came to 8 bases and at J to 7 bases, leaving 9 bases not matched to a gene.

In its sample, this clonotype was seen a few times. The chain has TRBV29-1 and TRBJ2-5, with 8 bases aligning to TRBD2. Germline CDR1 and CDR2: SQVTM and ANQGSEA. V dropped 5 bases and J dropped 4; count of bases not matched to a gene: 9. The CDR3 extends over 14 amino acids. The CDR3 nucleotides are TGCAGCGTTTACGGCGGGGGGAACATAGAGACCCAGTACTTC. Translated: CSVYGGGNIETQYF.

With regard to this clonotype: An end of the junction differs from the germline gene, which may be a read error. The chain recombines TRBV20-1 with TRBJ1-2, with D uncertain. This CDR3 comprises 17 residues. Germline V lookup: CDR1 DFQATT, CDR2 SNEGSKA (reference sequence). The CDR3 loop is CSARDRPGAEKNYGHTF. Written as DNA, the CDR3 is TGCAGTGCTAGAGATCGTCCCGGCGCGGAGAAAAACTATGGCCACACCTTC.

This clonotype was seen repeatedly, ten times or more. V gene TRBV7-2 combines with J gene TRBJ1-1; 7 bases are a match to TRBD1. The CDR3 loop spans 12 amino acids. The germline V gene encodes CDR1 SGHTA and CDR2 FQGNSA. Trimming took 4 bases from V and 4 from J; bases not matched to a gene: 0. CDR3 loop: CASSWDSTEAFF. In DNA form, the CDR3 reads TGTGCCAGCAGCTGGGACAGCACTGAAGCTTTCTTT.

This clonotype was counted a few times. The chain combines TRBV11-2 with TRBJ2-2; 7 bases map to TRBD1. The germline V gene has CDR1 SGHAT and CDR2 FQNNGV. CDR3 length equals 16 residues. The trim removed 8 bases at V and 5 bases at J, leaving 14 bases unmatched. CDR3 loop: CASPKAKGARTGELFF. CDR3 nucleotide sequence: TGTGCCAGCCCTAAGGCTAAGGGGGCGCGGACCGGGGAGCTGTTTTTT.

This clonotype was detected only a few times. One end of the junction does not line up with germline, which may come from a read error. The rearrangement links TRBV6-6 to TRBJ1-2; a possible D gene is TRBD1 (6 bases). This CDR3 has 15 residues. CDR1 and CDR2 (germline): MNHNY, SVGAGI (reference sequence). DNA of the CDR3: TGTACCAGCAGTTACTACCAGCCAGGGGCCTATGGCTACACCTTC. Encoded protein: CTSSYYQPGAYGYTF.

The rearrangement uses TRBV3-1 and TRBJ1-1; D unclear. V lost 0 bases and J lost 2, with 7 bases in between. Germline values: CDR1 LGHDT, CDR2 YNNKEL (reference sequence). The CDR3 covers 14 residues. The CDR3 bases are TGTGCCAGCAGCCAAGAACCGGGCAACACTGAAGCTTTCTTT. It specifies CASSQEPGNTEAFF.

The V and J genes are TRBV20-1 and TRBJ2-1; 8 bases align to TRBD1. V was clipped by 5 bases and J by 5 bases; unmatched bases: 8. Germline V gene lookup returns CDR1 DFQATT and CDR2 SNEGSKA (reference sequence). This CDR3 spans 14 amino acids. The CDR3 sequence: CSAPRTGPNNEQFF. The CDR3 DNA reads TGCAGTGCTCCGCGGACAGGGCCCAACAATGAGCAGTTCTTC.

The chain is built from TRBV6-2 or TRBV6-3 and TRBJ2-1; D gene unclear. The DNA end is more similar to TRBJ2-7, so the J call may be wrong. CDR3 length: 12 amino acids. Germline assignment: CDR1 MNHEY and CDR2 SVGEGT. The CDR3, as DNA: TGTGCCAGCAGAAGGTGGAACTACGAGCAGTACTTC. Protein sequence: CASRRWNYEQYF.

This clonotype has a handful of counts. This chain uses TRBV29-1 with TRBJ2-2; D uncertain. The CDR3 is 13 amino acids. The V end lost 2 bases, the J end lost 1 base, and 5 bases lay between the germline ends. Germline lookup yields CDR1 SQVTM and CDR2 ANQGSEA. In DNA form, the CDR3 reads TGCAGCGTTGAACACAGGAACACCGGGGAGCTGTTTTTT. Protein product: CSVEHRNTGELFF.

This clonotype was counted between two and nine times. The chain employs TRBV7-2 and TRBJ2-3; D possibly corresponds to TRBD2 (6 bases). The CDR3 loop spans 16 amino acids. The ends were cut back, 1 base at V and 0 bases at J, with 11 bases in the middle. Germline CDR1 and CDR2: SGHTA and FQGNSA. CDR3 nucleotides: TGTGCCAGCAGCTTAGTGGGGGGATACAGCACAGATACGCAGTATTTT. Its translation: CASSLVGGYSTDTQYF.

This chain joins TRBV14 and TRBJ2-7; 11 bases map to TRBD1. The CDR3 runs 14 residues. Germline assignment: CDR1 SGHDN and CDR2 FVKESK. The V segment lost 4 bases and the J segment 5 bases; nucleotides outside the gene matches: 4. CDR3 in DNA: TGTGCCAGCAGCCGGACAGGGGGCCGCGACGAGCAGTACTTC. Translating gives CASSRTGGRDEQYF.

This chain joins TRBV9 and TRBJ2-2, with a tentative D call TRBD1 (6 bases). V was shortened by 1 base and J by 2 bases, with 15 bases between the two germline ends. The CDR3 totals 17 residues. Per the germline V gene, CDR1 is SGDLS and CDR2 is YYNGEE. The CDR3 nucleotides read TGTGCCAGCAGCGTACTAGGCAGGGGCCCCAACACCGGGGAGCTGTTTTTT. Its translation: CASSVLGRGPNTGELFF.

This clonotype was seen a few times. V gene TRBV27 combines with J gene TRBJ2-2, with TRBD1 matching 8 bases. The germline CDR1 and CDR2 sequences are MNHEY and SMNVEV (reference sequence). V lost 8 bases to trimming and J lost 5 bases; unmatched junction nucleotides: 10. The CDR3 consists of 15 residues. The CDR3 nucleotides read TGTGCCAGCCCTCAGCAGGGGGCAAGGACCGGGGAGCTGTTTTTT. Amino acids: CASPQQGARTGELFF.

This clonotype was seen a few times. V gene TRBV29-1 combines with J gene TRBJ2-1; D not certain. Germline-derived CDR1 and CDR2 are SQVTM and ANQGSEA. V dropped 0 bases and J dropped 6 bases, with 12 bases sitting between them. The CDR3 has 14 residues. The CDR3, as DNA: TGCAGCGTTGAAGATACGCCTACGGGCAATGAGCAGTTCTTC. Translating gives CSVEDTPTGNEQFF.

The rearrangement joins TRBV6-1 to TRBJ2-7; weak D call: TRBD2 (6 bases). Between the trimmed V and J ends, which lost 5 bases and 3 bases, there was a span of 23 bases. Germline lookup yields CDR1 MNHNS and CDR2 SASEGT. The CDR3 loop spans 17 amino acids. This chain's CDR3 is CASSLTRGGIFGYEQYF. In DNA form, the CDR3 reads TGTGCCAGCAGTCTCACCCGTGGGGGGATCTTCGGCTACGAGCAGTACTTC.